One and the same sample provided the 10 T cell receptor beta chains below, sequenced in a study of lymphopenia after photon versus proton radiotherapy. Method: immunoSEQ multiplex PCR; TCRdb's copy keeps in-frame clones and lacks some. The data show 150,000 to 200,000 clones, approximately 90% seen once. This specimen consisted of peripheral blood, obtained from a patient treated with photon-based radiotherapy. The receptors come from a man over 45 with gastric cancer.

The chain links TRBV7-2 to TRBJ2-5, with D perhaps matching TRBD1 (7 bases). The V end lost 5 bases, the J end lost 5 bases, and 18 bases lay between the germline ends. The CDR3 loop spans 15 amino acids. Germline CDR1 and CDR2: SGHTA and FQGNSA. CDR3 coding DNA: TGTGCCAGCAGCCCGGAGGGGGCGCGTAGGGAGACCCAGTACTTC. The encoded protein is CASSPEGARRETQYF.

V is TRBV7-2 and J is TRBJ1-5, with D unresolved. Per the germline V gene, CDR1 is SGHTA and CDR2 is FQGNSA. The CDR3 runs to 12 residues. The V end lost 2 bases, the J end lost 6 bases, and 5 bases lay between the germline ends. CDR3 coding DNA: TGTGCCAGCAGCTTACGTGGTCAGCCCCAGCATTTT. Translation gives CASSLRGQPQHF.

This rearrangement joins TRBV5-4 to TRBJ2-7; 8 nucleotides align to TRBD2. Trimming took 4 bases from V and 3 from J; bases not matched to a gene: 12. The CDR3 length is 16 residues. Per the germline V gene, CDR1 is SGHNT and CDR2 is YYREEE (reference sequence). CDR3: CASSPGGTRAHYEQYF. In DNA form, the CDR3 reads TGTGCCAGCAGCCCGGGCGGGACTAGAGCCCACTACGAGCAGTACTTC.

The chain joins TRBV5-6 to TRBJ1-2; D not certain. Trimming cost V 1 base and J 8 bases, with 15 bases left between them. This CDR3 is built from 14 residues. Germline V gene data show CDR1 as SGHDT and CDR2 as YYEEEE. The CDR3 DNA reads TGTGCCAGCAGCTTGTTCAGAGAACCGGAAGGCTACACCTTC. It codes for CASSLFREPEGYTF.

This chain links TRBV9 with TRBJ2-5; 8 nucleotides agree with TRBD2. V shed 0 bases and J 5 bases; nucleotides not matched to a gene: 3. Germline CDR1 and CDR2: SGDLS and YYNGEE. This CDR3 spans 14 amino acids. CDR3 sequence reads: CASSVGTSRETQYF. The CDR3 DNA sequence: TGTGCCAGCAGCGTAGGGACTAGCCGGGAGACCCAGTACTTC.

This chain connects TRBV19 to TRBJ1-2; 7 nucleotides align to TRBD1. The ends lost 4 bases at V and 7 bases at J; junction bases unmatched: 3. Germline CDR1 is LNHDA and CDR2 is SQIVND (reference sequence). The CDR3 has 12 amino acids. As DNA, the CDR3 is TGTGCCAGTAGTACCGGACAGGCTGGCTACACCTTC. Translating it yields CASSTGQAGYTF. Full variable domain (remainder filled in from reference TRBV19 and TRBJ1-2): DGGITQSPKYLFRKEGQNVTLSCEQNLNHDAMYWYRQDPGQGLRLIYYSQIVNDFQKGDIAEGYSVSREKKESFPLTVTSAQKNPTAFYLCASSTGQAGYTFGSGTRLTVV.

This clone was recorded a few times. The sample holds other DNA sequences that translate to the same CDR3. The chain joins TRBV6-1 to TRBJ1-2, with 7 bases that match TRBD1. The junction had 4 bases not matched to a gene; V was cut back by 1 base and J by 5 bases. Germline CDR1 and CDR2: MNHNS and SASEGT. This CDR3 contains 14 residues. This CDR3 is CASSEGTGLYGYTF. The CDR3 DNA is TGTGCCAGCAGTGAAGGGACAGGTTTATATGGCTACACCTTC.

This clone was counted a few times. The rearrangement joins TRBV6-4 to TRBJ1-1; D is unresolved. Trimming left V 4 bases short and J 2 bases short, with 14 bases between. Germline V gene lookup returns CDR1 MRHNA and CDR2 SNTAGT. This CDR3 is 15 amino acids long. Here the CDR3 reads CASSAIYSANTEAFF. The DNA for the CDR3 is TGTGCCAGCAGTGCCATCTATTCCGCTAACACTGAAGCTTTCTTT.

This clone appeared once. The CDR3 sequence is CASSQDEKGGSSYNEQFF. The DNA of the CDR3 is TGTGCCAGCAGCCAAGATGAAAAGGGCGGGAGCTCCTACAATGAGCAGTTCTTC. The gene calls are TRBV4-2 and TRBJ2-1, with 7 bases aligning to TRBD2. This CDR3 spans 18 amino acids. V lost 0 bases, J lost 0 bases, and 8 bases stayed unmatched. CDR1 is LGHNA, CDR2 YNFKEQ, per germline.

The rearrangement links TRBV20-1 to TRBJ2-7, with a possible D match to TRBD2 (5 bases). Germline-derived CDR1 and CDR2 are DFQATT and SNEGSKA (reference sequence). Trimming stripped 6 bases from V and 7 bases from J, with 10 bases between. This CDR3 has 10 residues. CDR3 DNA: TGCAGTGCAAATCGACTAGAGCAGTACTTC. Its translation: CSANRLEQYF.